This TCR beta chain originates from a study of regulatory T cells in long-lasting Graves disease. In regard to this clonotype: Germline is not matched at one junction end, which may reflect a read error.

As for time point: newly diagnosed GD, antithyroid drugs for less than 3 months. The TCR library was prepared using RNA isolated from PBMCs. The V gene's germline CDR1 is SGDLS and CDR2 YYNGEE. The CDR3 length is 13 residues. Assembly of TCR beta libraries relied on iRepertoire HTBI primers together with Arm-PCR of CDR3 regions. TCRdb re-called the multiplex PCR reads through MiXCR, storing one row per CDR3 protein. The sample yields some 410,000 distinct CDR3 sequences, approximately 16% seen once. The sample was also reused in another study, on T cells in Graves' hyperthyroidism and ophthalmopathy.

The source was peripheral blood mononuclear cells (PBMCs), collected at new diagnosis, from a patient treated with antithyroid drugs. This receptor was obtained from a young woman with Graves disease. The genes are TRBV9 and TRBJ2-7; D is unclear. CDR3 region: CVSSVGVVGEQYF. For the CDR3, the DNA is TGTGTCAGCAGCGTAGGAGTCGTAGGCGAGCAGTACTTC.